The subject of this entry is one T cell receptor beta chain. Time point of the sample: pretreatment peripheral blood. These data originate in a study of PD-L1 blockade in urothelial cancer. Overall study context: Male patients with bladder-origin urothelial cancer numbered about 90% of the roughly 29.

CDR3 length: 14 residues. The trim removed 5 bases at V and 7 bases at J, leaving 5 bases unmatched. Germline V gives CDR1 SGHRS, CDR2 YFSETQ. Measured with immunoSEQ multiplex PCR; TCRdb has only the in-frame clones, and not every one. Of about 95,000 clones in the sample, roughly 84% were seen once. This specimen was PBMCs, taken around atezolizumab (anti-PD-L1) treatment. The clonotype originates from a man between 60 and 75 years old with urothelial cancer. V gene TRBV5-1 combines with J gene TRBJ1-4; 10 nucleotides agree with TRBD1. The CDR3 sequence is CASRRDRGSEKLFF. CDR3 DNA sequence: TGCGCCAGCAGAAGGGACAGGGGAAGTGAAAAACTGTTTTTT. Variable domain in full (rest from reference TRBV5-1 and TRBJ1-4): KAGVTQTPRYLIKTRGQQVTLSCSPISGHRSVSWYQQTPGQGLQFLFEYFSETQRNKGNFPGRFSGRQFSNSRSEMNVSTLELGDSALYLCASRRDRGSEKLFFGSGTQLSVL.